This T cell receptor beta chain is from a study of Ad26.COV2.S vaccination and SARS-CoV-2 variants. In germline, CDR1 is SGDLS, CDR2 YYNGEE. Deletions cut 3 bases from V and 9 bases from J, with 13 bases between. The CDR3 consists of 14 residues. Produced via immunoSEQ multiplex PCR; TCRdb's table is partial and in-frame only. Seen here are just over 350,000 clones, about 91% observed once, and the top ten hold 3.9%. Study-wide results and caveats: Substantial breadth in spike-specific CD8+ and CD4+ T cell responses was reportedly seen after vaccination. Responses of T cells in total may have been underestimated by the TCR breadth and depth analyses. Comparability of non-spike TCR breadth was observed across vaccine and placebo recipients. Spike-specific TCR breadth was greater in vaccine than placebo recipients.

To note about this clone: Its antigen is currently unknown.

The TCR was taken from a human donor who had recovered from COVID-19. The specimen comprised peripheral blood, sampled after recovery from COVID-19. This rearrangement joins TRBV9 to TRBJ1-6; D perhaps matches TRBD1 (5 bases). DNA of the CDR3: TGTGCCAGCAGCGAGGGCCCGAGGGGTTCACCCCTCCACTTT. This gives the protein CASSEGPRGSPLHF. The variable domain in full, with the rest retrieved from reference TRBV9 and TRBJ1-6, is DSGVTQTPKHLITATGQRVTLRCSPRSGDLSVYWYQQSLDQGLQFLIQYYNGEERAKGNILERFSAQQFPDLHSELNLSSLELGDSALYFCASSEGPRGSPLHFGNGTRLTVT.